The T cell receptor (beta chain) described here comes from a study of Ad26.COV2.S vaccination and SARS-CoV-2 variants. Turning to the study itself: Enrolled in COV1001, the donor was in the Ad26.COV2.S trial arm, which received the vaccine. Study-wide results and caveats: Total responses of T cells may have been underestimated by the analyses of TCR breadth and depth. Recipients given vaccine exceeded placebo recipients in spike-specific TCR breadth.

Treatment specified: over 15 received Ad26.COV2.S at low or high dose, single or two shots; 5 received placebo; per-sample allocation not given. Day 63 following the first vaccine or placebo injection was when the samples were taken. Germline CDR1 SEHNR, CDR2 FQNEAQ (reference sequence). V was clipped by 3 bases and J by 6 bases, with 14 bases between them. The CDR3 has 15 amino acids. Comments on this clone: The target antigen is unknown.

TCRdb's table, derived via immunoSEQ multiplex PCR, lists solely in-frame clones and lacks some. The sample consists of about 400,000 clones, about nine tenths of them appearing once. The TCR comes from a person between 18 and 60 years old who received the Ad26.COV2.S COVID-19 vaccine or a placebo. Sequenced here: peripheral blood, sampled in a trial of Ad26.COV2.S vaccine versus placebo. This chain joins TRBV7-9 and TRBJ2-2; D is unresolved. Here the CDR3 DNA reads TGTGCCAGCAGCTTGGATTCCCCCGTGTCCGGGGAGCTGTTTTTT. Its translation is CASSLDSPVSGELFF.